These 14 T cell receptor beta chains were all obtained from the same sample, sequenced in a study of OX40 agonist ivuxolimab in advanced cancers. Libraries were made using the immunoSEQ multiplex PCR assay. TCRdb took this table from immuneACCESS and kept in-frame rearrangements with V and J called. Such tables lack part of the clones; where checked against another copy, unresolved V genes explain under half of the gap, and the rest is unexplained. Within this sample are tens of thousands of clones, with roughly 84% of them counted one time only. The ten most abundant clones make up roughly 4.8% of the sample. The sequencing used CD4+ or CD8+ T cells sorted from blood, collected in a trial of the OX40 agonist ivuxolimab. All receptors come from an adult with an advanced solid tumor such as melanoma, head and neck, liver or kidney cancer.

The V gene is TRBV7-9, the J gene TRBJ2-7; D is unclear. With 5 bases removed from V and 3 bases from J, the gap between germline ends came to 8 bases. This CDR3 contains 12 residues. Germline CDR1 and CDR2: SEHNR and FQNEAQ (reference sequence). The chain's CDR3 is CASSPYNYEQYF. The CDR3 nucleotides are TGTGCCAGCAGCCCCTACAACTACGAGCAGTACTTC.

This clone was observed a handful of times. The CDR3 loop reads CASSVVAGSNQPQHF. CDR3 nucleotides: TGTGCCAGCAGTGTAGTAGCCGGTAGCAATCAGCCCCAGCATTTT. The genes are TRBV6-4 and TRBJ1-5, with D hard to call. Germline values: CDR1 MRHNA, CDR2 SNTAGT. Trimming pared 4 bases from V and 0 bases from J, leaving 10 bases between. This CDR3 contains 15 residues.

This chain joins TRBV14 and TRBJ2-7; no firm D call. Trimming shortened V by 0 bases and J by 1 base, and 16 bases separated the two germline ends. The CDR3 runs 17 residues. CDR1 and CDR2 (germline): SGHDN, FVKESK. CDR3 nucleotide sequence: TGTGCCAGCAGCCAAGATTTGTCCCCTGGCTATTCCTACGAGCAGTACTTC. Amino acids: CASSQDLSPGYSYEQYF.

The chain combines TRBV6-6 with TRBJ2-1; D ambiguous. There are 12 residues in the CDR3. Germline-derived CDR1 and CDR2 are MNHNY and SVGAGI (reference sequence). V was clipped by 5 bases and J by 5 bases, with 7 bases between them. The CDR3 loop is CASSTLNNEQFF. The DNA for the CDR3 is TGTGCCAGCAGTACGCTTAACAATGAGCAGTTCTTC.

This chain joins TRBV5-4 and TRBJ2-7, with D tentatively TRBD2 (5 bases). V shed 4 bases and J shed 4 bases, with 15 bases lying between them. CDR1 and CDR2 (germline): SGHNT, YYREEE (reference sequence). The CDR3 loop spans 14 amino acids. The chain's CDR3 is CASSLSGRTYEQYF. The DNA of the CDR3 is TGTGCCAGCAGCCTGTCGGGCAGGACTTACGAGCAGTACTTC.

The CDR3 here is CASRKSSPSTDTQYF. CDR3 coding DNA: TGCGCCAGCAGGAAGTCTAGCCCAAGCACAGATACGCAGTATTTT. This chain links TRBV5-1 with TRBJ2-3, with D maybe TRBD2 (5 bases). This CDR3 comprises 15 residues. The V and J ends lost 5 bases and 0 bases respectively, with 13 bases between them. The germline gives CDR1 SGHRS, CDR2 YFSETQ.

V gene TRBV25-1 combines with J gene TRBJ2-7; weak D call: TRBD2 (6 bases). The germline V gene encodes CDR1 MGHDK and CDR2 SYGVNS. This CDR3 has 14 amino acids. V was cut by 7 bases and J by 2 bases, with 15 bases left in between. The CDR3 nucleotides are TGTGCCAGCACCGAAGCGGGTTGCCCCTACGAGCAGTACTTC. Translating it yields CASTEAGCPYEQYF.

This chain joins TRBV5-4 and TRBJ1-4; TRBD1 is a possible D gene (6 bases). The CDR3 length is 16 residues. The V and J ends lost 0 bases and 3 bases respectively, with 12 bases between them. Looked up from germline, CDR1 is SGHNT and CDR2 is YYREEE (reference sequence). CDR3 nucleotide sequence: TGTGCCAGCAGCTTGGGGGGACAAGGCTCTAATGAAAAACTGTTTTTT. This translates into CASSLGGQGSNEKLFF. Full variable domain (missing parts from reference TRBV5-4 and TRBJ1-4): ETGVTQSPTHLIKTRGQQVTLRCSSQSGHNTVSWYQQALGQGPQFIFQYYREEENGRGNFPPRFSGLQFPNYSSELNVNALELDDSALYLCASSLGGQGSNEKLFFGSGTQLSVL.

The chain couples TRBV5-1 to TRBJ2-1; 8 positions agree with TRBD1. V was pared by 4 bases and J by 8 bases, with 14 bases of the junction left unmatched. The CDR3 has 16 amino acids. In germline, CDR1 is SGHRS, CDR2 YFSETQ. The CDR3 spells CASSPLYGQGRYEQFF. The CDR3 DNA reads TGCGCCAGCAGCCCCCTCTACGGACAGGGCCGATATGAGCAGTTCTTC. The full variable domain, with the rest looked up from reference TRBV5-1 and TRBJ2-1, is KAGVTQTPRYLIKTRGQQVTLSCSPISGHRSVSWYQQTPGQGLQFLFEYFSETQRNKGNFPGRFSGRQFSNSRSEMNVSTLELGDSALYLCASSPLYGQGRYEQFFGPGTRLTVL.

In DNA, the CDR3 is TGTGCCTGGAGAGAGGGCTGGGCTAGCGGGAGGCCCTTCACCGGGGAGCTGTTTTTT. Its protein product is CAWREGWASGRPFTGELFF. The V and J genes are TRBV30 and TRBJ2-2; 11 positions match TRBD2. The CDR3 is 19 residues long. CDR1 and CDR2 (germline): GTSNPN, SVGIG (reference sequence). Trimming cost V 3 bases and J 4 bases; bases outside gene matches: 16.

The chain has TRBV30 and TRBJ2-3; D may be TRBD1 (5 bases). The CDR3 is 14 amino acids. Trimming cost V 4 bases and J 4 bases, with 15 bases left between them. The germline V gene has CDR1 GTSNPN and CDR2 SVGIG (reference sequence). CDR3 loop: CAWTAGMGPDTQYF. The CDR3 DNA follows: TGTGCCTGGACGGCAGGGATGGGCCCAGATACGCAGTATTTT.

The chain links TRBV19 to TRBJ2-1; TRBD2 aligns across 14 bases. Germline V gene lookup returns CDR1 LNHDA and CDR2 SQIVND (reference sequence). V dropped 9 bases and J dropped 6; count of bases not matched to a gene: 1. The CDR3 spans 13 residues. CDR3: CASGLAGGNEQFF. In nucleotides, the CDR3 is TGTGCCAGCGGACTAGCGGGAGGCAATGAGCAGTTCTTC.

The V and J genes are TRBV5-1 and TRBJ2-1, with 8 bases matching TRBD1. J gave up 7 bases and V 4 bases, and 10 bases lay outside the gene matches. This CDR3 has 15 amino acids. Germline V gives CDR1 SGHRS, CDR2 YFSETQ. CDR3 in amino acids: CASSPFGQGGNEQFF. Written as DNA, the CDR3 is TGCGCCAGCAGCCCCTTCGGACAGGGAGGTAATGAGCAGTTCTTC.

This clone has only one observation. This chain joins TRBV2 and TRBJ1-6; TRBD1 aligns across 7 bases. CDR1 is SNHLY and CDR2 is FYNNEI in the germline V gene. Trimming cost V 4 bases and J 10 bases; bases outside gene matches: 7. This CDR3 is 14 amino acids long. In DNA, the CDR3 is TGTGCCAGCAGTGGAGGCAGGGGGGGATCACCCCTCCACTTT. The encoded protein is CASSGGRGGSPLHF.